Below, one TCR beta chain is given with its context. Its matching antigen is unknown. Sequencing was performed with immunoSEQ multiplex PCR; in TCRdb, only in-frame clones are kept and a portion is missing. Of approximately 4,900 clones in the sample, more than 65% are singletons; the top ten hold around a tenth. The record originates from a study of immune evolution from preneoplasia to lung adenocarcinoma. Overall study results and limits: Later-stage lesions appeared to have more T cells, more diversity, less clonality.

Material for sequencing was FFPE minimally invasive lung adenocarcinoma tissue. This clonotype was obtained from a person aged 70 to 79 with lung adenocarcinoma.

The CDR3 DNA reads as TGTGCCAGCAGTCTAGGGACAGGGGGAAACGGGGAGCTGTTTTTT. Amino acid sequence: CASSLGTGGNGELFF. The rearrangement links TRBV27 to TRBJ2-2; 11 bases match TRBD1. Germline CDR1 is MNHEY and CDR2 is SMNVEV (reference sequence). The CDR3 has 15 amino acids. After removal of 5 bases from V and 7 bases from J, the junction contained 6 bases not matched to a gene.